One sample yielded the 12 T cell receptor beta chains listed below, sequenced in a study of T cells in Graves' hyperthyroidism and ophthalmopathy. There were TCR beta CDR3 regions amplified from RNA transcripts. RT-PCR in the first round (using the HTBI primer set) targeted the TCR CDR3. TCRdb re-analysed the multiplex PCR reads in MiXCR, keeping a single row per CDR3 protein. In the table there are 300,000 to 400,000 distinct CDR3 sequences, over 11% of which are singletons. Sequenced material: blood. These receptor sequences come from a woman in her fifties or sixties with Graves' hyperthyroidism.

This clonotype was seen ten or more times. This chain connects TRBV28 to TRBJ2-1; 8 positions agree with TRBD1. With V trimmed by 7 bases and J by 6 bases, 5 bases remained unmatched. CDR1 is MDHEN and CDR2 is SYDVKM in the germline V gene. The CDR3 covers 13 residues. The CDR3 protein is CASTSGQGNEQFF. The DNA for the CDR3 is TGTGCCAGCACTTCCGGACAGGGCAATGAGCAGTTCTTC.

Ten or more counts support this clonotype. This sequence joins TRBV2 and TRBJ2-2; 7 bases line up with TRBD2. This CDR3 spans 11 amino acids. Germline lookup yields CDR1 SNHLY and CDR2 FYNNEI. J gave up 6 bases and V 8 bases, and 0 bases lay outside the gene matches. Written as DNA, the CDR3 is TGTGCCAGCCGGGGGGCCGGGGAGCTGTTTTTT. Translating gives CASRGAGELFF.

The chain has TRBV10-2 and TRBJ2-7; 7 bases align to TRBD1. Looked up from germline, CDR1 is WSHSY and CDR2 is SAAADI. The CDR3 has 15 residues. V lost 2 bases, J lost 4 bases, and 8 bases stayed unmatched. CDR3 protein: CASSEPRTGVYEQYF. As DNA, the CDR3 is TGCGCCAGCAGTGAGCCTCGGACAGGAGTTTACGAGCAGTACTTC.

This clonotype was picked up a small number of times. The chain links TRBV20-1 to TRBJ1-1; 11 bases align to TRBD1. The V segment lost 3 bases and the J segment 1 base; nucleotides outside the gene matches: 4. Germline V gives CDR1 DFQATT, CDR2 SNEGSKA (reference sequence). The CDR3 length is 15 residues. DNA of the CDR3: TGCAGTGCTAGCGGACAGGGGGCTCCGAACACTGAAGCTTTCTTT. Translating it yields CSASGQGAPNTEAFF.

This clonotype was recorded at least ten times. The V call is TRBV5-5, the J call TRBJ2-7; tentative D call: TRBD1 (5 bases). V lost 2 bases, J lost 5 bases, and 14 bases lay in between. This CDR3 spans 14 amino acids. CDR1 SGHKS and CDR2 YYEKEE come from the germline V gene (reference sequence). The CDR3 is CASSLLTGHDEQYF. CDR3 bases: TGTGCCAGCAGCTTACTAACAGGACACGACGAGCAGTACTTC.

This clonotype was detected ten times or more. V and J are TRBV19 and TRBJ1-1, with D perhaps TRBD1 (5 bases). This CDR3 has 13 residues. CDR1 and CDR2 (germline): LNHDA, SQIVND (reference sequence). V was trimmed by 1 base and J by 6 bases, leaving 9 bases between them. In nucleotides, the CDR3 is TGTGCCAGTAGTATAGCACCGACAGCTGAAGCTTTCTTT. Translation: CASSIAPTAEAFF.

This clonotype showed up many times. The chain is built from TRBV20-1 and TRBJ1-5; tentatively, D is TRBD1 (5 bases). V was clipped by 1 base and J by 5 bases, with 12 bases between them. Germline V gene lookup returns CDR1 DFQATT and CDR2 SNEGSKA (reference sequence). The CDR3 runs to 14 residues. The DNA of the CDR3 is TGCAGTGCTAGAGTTACAGGCGGTCATCAGCCCCAGCATTTT. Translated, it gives CSARVTGGHQPQHF.

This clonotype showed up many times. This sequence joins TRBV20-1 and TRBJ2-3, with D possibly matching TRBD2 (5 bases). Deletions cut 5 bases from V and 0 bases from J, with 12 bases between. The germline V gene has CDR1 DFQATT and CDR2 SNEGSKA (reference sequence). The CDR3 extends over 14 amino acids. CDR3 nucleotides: TGCAGTGCTCTAGAGGGCCCAAGCACAGATACGCAGTATTTT. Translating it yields CSALEGPSTDTQYF.

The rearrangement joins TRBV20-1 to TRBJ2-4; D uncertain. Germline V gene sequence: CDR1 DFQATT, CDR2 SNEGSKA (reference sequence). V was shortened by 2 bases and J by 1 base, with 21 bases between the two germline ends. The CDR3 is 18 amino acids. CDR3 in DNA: TGCAGTGCTAGACCCCGGATGACCCCGCGATCGGCCAAAAACATTCAGTACTTC. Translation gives CSARPRMTPRSAKNIQYF.

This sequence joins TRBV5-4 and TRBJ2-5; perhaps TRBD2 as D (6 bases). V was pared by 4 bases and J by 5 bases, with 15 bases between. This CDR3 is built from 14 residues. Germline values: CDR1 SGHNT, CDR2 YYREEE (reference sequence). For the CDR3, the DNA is TGTGCCAGCAGCGGGTGGGGAGGCGGGGAGACCCAGTACTTC. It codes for CASSGWGGGETQYF. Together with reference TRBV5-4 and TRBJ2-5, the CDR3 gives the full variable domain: ETGVTQSPTHLIKTRGQQVTLRCSSQSGHNTVSWYQQALGQGPQFIFQYYREEENGRGNFPPRFSGLQFPNYSSELNVNALELDDSALYLCASSGWGGGETQYFGPGTRLLVL.

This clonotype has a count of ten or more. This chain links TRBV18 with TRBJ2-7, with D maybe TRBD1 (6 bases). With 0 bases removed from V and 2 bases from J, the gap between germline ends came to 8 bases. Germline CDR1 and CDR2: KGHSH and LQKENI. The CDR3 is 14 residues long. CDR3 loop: CASSPPGAPYEQYF. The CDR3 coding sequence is TGTGCCAGCTCACCACCGGGGGCCCCCTACGAGCAGTACTTC.

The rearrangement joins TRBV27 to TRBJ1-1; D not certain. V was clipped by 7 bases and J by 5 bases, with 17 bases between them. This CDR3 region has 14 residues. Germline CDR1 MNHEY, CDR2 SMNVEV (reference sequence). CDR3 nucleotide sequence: TGTGCCAGCAACCCGGGCCCTCGTCGGACTGAAGCTTTCTTT. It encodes CASNPGPRRTEAFF.